These 16 T cell receptor beta chains were sequenced from one sample in a study of shared clonotypes between healthy human individuals. Only in-frame clones appear in the TCRdb table, and some are missing; sequencing was by immunoSEQ multiplex PCR. The sample carries more than 1 million clones, 75% to 80% recorded once. The sequenced material came from memory CD4+ T cells from PBMCs. The subset here: CD45RA-negative fraction. The receptor source for this set is a man in his late teens or twenties in good health. Some clones in this sample may be carry-over from other donors' samples.

The chain is built from TRBV5-1 and TRBJ1-1, with 10 bases matching TRBD1. This CDR3 contains 15 residues. With V trimmed by 4 bases and J by 4 bases, 7 bases remained unmatched. The V gene's germline CDR1 is SGHRS and CDR2 YFSETQ. In DNA form, the CDR3 reads TGCGCCAGCAGCACCGGGACAGGGGATCCCACTGAAGCTTTCTTT. Protein: CASSTGTGDPTEAFF.

The chain links TRBV6-6 to TRBJ1-2; 8 bases line up with TRBD1. V shed 6 bases and J 3 bases; nucleotides not matched to a gene: 3. CDR1 MNHNY and CDR2 SVGAGI come from the germline V gene (reference sequence). This CDR3 spans 13 amino acids. The CDR3, as DNA: TGTGCCAGCAGCCGACAGGGGTACTATGGCTACACCTTC. Its protein is CASSRQGYYGYTF.

The chain combines TRBV10-3 with TRBJ2-3; D might be TRBD1 or TRBD2, each matching 5 bases. The CDR3 has 14 amino acids. Germline CDR1 and CDR2: ENHRY and SYGVKD. V was trimmed by 4 bases and J by 2 bases, leaving 10 bases between them. Here the CDR3 reads CAISGAGTTDTQYF. The CDR3 nucleotides read TGTGCCATCAGTGGGGCAGGGACCACAGATACGCAGTATTTT.

This chain connects TRBV7-9 to TRBJ1-6, with unresolved D. The CDR3 is made up of 14 amino acids. Germline CDR1 and CDR2: SEHNR and FQNEAQ (reference sequence). Trimming removed 3 bases at V and 7 bases at J, with 10 bases between. The CDR3 DNA sequence: TGTGCCAGCAGCTTTGCGCATATGAATTCACCCCTCCACTTT. The encoded protein is CASSFAHMNSPLHF.

Notes on this clone: The sample carries other DNA sequences with the same CDR3. The chain links TRBV6-5 to TRBJ2-3, with TRBD2 identical over 8 bases. J was trimmed by 4 bases and V by 6 bases; bases with no gene match: 6. CDR1 and CDR2 from the germline V gene are MNHEY and SVGAGI. CDR3 length: 14 amino acids. CDR3 loop: CASSSRRGADTQYF. CDR3 bases: TGTGCCAGCAGCTCCCGGCGGGGGGCAGATACGCAGTATTTT.

This clone was seen more than once but under ten times. The chain combines TRBV5-1 with TRBJ1-5, with 7 bases fitting TRBD1. Germline CDR1 is SGHRS and CDR2 is YFSETQ. Unmatched junction bases numbered 6, after V lost 1 base and J lost 5 bases. This CDR3 is 15 amino acids long. In DNA, the CDR3 is TGCGCCAGCAGCTTGTGGGGACAGAGCGATCAGCCCCAGCATTTT. The encoded protein is CASSLWGQSDQPQHF.

V and J are TRBV19 and TRBJ2-5, with a weak D call TRBD2 (5 bases). This CDR3 is 14 amino acids long. V lost 4 bases to trimming and J lost 2 bases, with 11 bases between them. Germline V gene sequence: CDR1 LNHDA, CDR2 SQIVND (reference sequence). The CDR3 DNA follows: TGTGCCAGTAGTACCCAACGGACTCAAGAGACCCAGTACTTC. The encoded protein is CASSTQRTQETQYF.

The chain combines TRBV2 with TRBJ1-2; a possible D gene is TRBD1 (5 bases). The CDR3 is made up of 13 amino acids. The V gene's germline CDR1 is SNHLY and CDR2 FYNNEI. V lost 3 bases to trimming and J lost 7 bases, with 12 bases between them. The DNA for the CDR3 is TGTGCCAGCAGTGACAGGGCGGCTATTGGCTACACCTTC. Protein: CASSDRAAIGYTF. Supplemented by reference TRBV2 and TRBJ1-2, the full variable domain reads EPEVTQTPSHQVTQMGQEVILRCVPISNHLYFYWYRQILGQKVEFLVSFYNNEISEKSEIFDDQFSVERPDGSNFTLKIRSTKLEDSAMYFCASSDRAAIGYTFGSGTRLTVV.

The chain is built from TRBV7-8 and TRBJ2-5, with D unresolved. The V gene lost 4 bases and the J gene lost 5 bases, with 5 bases spanning the gap. The CDR3 runs to 11 residues. Germline loops: CDR1 SGHVS, CDR2 FQNEAQ. In nucleotides, the CDR3 is TGTGCCAGCAGCTCCCGGGAGACCCAGTACTTC. As protein: CASSSRETQYF.

This clone came up once. The CDR3 region has the DNA TGTGCCAGCAGTCCGACCCCCTCTGGAAACACCATATATTTT. It encodes CASSPTPSGNTIYF. This chain joins TRBV2 and TRBJ1-3; D is undetermined. V was pared by 5 bases and J by 0 bases, with 8 bases between. CDR1 and CDR2 from the germline V gene are SNHLY and FYNNEI. The CDR3 contains 14 residues.

The CDR3 sequence: CASRRQSSGANVLTF. The CDR3 bases are TGTGCCAGCAGGAGACAGAGCTCTGGGGCCAACGTCCTGACTTTC. The chain recombines TRBV7-9 with TRBJ2-6; possibly TRBD1 for D (5 bases). CDR1 is SEHNR and CDR2 is FQNEAQ in the germline V gene (reference sequence). The CDR3 consists of 15 residues. V gave up 6 bases and J gave up 0 bases, with 9 bases separating them.

The chain has TRBV11-2 and TRBJ2-1, with TRBD2 matching over 13 bases. CDR3 length equals 18 residues. Germline values: CDR1 SGHAT, CDR2 FQNNGV. V was clipped by 1 base and J by 8 bases; unmatched bases: 11. The CDR3 loop reads CASSLGRTSGSPWDEQFF. The CDR3 coding sequence is TGTGCCAGCAGCTTAGGCCGGACTAGCGGGAGCCCTTGGGATGAGCAGTTCTTC.

A remark on this clone: One junction end does not reproduce the germline sequence, and a read error may be involved. The V gene is TRBV4-2, the J gene TRBJ2-2; 10 positions match TRBD2. The CDR3 runs 18 residues. Per the germline V gene, CDR1 is LGHNA and CDR2 is YNFKEQ. For the CDR3, the DNA is TGTGCCAGCAGCAAAGAGCTAGCGGGAGATATTAACACCGGGGAGCTGTTTTTT. Translation gives CASSKELAGDINTGELFF.

The genes are TRBV2 and TRBJ1-5, with TRBD1 as a possible D gene (6 bases). This CDR3 has 14 amino acids. Trimming removed 6 bases at V and 3 bases at J, with 12 bases between. Germline V lookup: CDR1 SNHLY, CDR2 FYNNEI. The CDR3 DNA is TGTGCCAGCAGCGCAACAGGGAACAATCAGCCCCAGCATTTT. The encoded protein is CASSATGNNQPQHF. Together with reference TRBV2 and TRBJ1-5, the CDR3 gives the full variable domain: EPEVTQTPSHQVTQMGQEVILRCVPISNHLYFYWYRQILGQKVEFLVSFYNNEISEKSEIFDDQFSVERPDGSNFTLKIRSTKLEDSAMYFCASSATGNNQPQHFGDGTRLSIL.

The CDR3 loop reads CAWTKGANYGYTF. The CDR3 DNA reads as TGTGCCTGGACTAAAGGAGCTAACTATGGCTACACCTTC. This chain links TRBV30 with TRBJ1-2, with no clear D. CDR1 is GTSNPN, CDR2 SVGIG, per germline (reference sequence). Between the trimmed V and J ends, which lost 4 bases and 0 bases, there was a span of 9 bases. This CDR3 region has 13 residues.

The gene calls are TRBV11-2 and TRBJ1-4; D ambiguous. Germline V gene data show CDR1 as SGHAT and CDR2 as FQNNGV. Trimming took 2 bases from V and 8 from J, leaving 12 bases between them. The CDR3 loop spans 14 amino acids. The CDR3 bases are TGTGCCAGCAGCTTAAGGTGGGGAGGCGAAAAACTGTTTTTT. Translation: CASSLRWGGEKLFF.